This entry lists 10 T cell receptor beta chains sequenced from one sample in a study of CD8 T cells in ankylosing spondylitis. TCRdb re-called the 5' RACE reads with MiXCR, one entry per CDR3 protein. Of around 490,000 distinct CDR3 sequences in the sample, approximately 5% are singletons; the top ten hold under 4.5%. Whole-study results and caveats: What seemed typical of ankylosing spondylitis blood was a TCR beta motif built from under 10 highly homologous variants.

No antigen has been assigned to these receptors. The specimen sequenced was blood, either unsorted or a sorted T cell fraction (not recorded which). Receptors originate from a male donor with ankylosing spondylitis.

This clonotype was counted at least ten times. The chain is built from TRBV5-1 and TRBJ2-2, with TRBD1 as a possible D gene (6 bases). Germline V gene data show CDR1 as SGHRS and CDR2 as YFSETQ. Trimming took 3 bases from V and 0 from J, leaving 9 bases between them. CDR3 length equals 15 residues. CDR3 nucleotide sequence: TGCGCCAGCAGCTGGGGGCCGGCGAACACCGGGGAGCTGTTTTTT. Protein sequence: CASSWGPANTGELFF.

There are many counts of this clonotype. This chain connects TRBV12-3 or TRBV12-4 to TRBJ2-1; tentatively, D is TRBD1 (6 bases). The CDR3 runs to 15 residues. The V gene lost 4 bases and the J gene lost 6 bases, with 16 bases spanning the gap. The CDR3 protein is CASSSGPGQSNEQFF. CDR3 nucleotide sequence: TGTGCCAGCAGTTCCGGGCCTGGACAGTCCAATGAGCAGTTCTTC.

This clonotype has at least ten counts. The rearrangement links TRBV20-1 to TRBJ2-1; 10 bases match TRBD1. The CDR3 extends over 12 amino acids. Germline loops: CDR1 DFQATT, CDR2 SNEGSKA (reference sequence). Unmatched junction bases numbered 8, after V lost 5 bases and J lost 13 bases. The CDR3 region is CSAARDRGNQFF. In DNA form, the CDR3 reads TGCAGTGCTGCCCGGGACAGGGGAAACCAGTTCTTC.

Ten or more counts support this clonotype. The chain links TRBV3-1 to TRBJ2-7; the D is unclear. The CDR3 length is 16 residues. V was trimmed by 4 bases and J by 0 bases, leaving 16 bases between them. CDR1 is LGHDT, CDR2 YNNKEL, per germline (reference sequence). The CDR3 sequence: CASSPWTVTSSYEQYF. CDR3 coding DNA: TGTGCCAGCAGCCCCTGGACGGTCACGAGCTCCTACGAGCAGTACTTC.

This sequence joins TRBV5-6 and TRBJ2-2, with 7 bases that match TRBD1. The germline CDR1 and CDR2 sequences are SGHDT and YYEEEE. The length of the CDR3 is 16 residues. V gave up 1 base and J gave up 0 bases; unmatched junction bases: 3. CDR3 loop: CASSLIQGANTGELFF. DNA for the CDR3: TGTGCCAGCAGCTTGATCCAGGGGGCGAACACCGGGGAGCTGTTTTTT.

This clonotype was detected a few times. J is TRBJ2-1 and V is TRBV7-2, with D tentatively TRBD1 or TRBD2 (5 bases each). Trimming removed 6 bases from V and 7 bases from J, with 16 bases in between. The CDR3 covers 14 residues. CDR1 is SGHTA and CDR2 is FQGNSA in the germline V gene. The CDR3 DNA reads as TGTGCCAGCAGGCGTCCCGGGACCCCGAATGAGCAGTTCTTC. Translation: CASRRPGTPNEQFF.

This clonotype appeared many times. This chain connects TRBV5-1 to TRBJ1-6, with D perhaps TRBD1 (5 bases). V lost 3 bases, J lost 10 bases, and 23 bases lay in between. Germline V gene data show CDR1 as SGHRS and CDR2 as YFSETQ. The CDR3 consists of 17 residues. Here the CDR3 reads CASSYPRGVDFASPLHF. CDR3 in DNA: TGCGCCAGCAGCTACCCCCGGGGGGTAGACTTTGCCTCACCCCTCCACTTT.

This clonotype has a count of ten or more. The chain couples TRBV29-1 to TRBJ2-5; 9 bases are a match to TRBD1. The CDR3 has 15 residues. Germline CDR1 reads SQVTM; CDR2 reads ANQGSEA. The ends lost 5 bases at V and 3 bases at J; junction bases unmatched: 10. CDR3 sequence (DNA): TGCAGCGTTTCCCAAAGGACAGGGGCGGAAGAGACCCAGTACTTC. Encoded protein: CSVSQRTGAEETQYF.

This clonotype was observed many times. The rearrangement uses TRBV10-3 and TRBJ1-1, with D perhaps TRBD1 (5 bases). The CDR3 spans 11 residues. Trimming stripped 10 bases from V and 2 bases from J, with 8 bases between. Germline V gives CDR1 ENHRY, CDR2 SYGVKD. CDR3 residues: CATTDNTEAFF. The DNA of the CDR3 is TGTGCCACGACAGACAACACTGAAGCTTTCTTT.

In its sample, this clonotype was seen many times. This chain joins TRBV12-3 or TRBV12-4 and TRBJ1-4; maybe TRBD1 (5 bases). V was trimmed by 6 bases and J by 11 bases, leaving 16 bases between them. The CDR3 is 13 residues long. CDR3 coding DNA: TGTGCCAGCAGCCTAGCCCCCGGGGGGAAACTGTTTTTT. Its protein product is CASSLAPGGKLFF.